One and the same sample provided the 11 T cell receptor beta chains below, sequenced in a study of blood T cell repertoires in COVID-19. The assay was immunoSEQ multiplex PCR, and TCRdb's table has in-frame clones only and misses some. The top ten clones hold roughly 7.8% of a sample with roughly 190,000 clones, more than 75% of them seen once. The sequencing input was peripheral blood. The receptors derive from a woman aged 45-65 years with active or convalescent COVID-19.

The V gene is TRBV9, the J gene TRBJ2-5, with a tentative D call TRBD1 (6 bases). Germline V gives CDR1 SGDLS, CDR2 YYNGEE. The CDR3 consists of 15 residues. V was cut by 0 bases and J by 4 bases, with 13 bases left in between. Here the CDR3 reads CASSVGVLGAETQYF. As DNA, the CDR3 is TGTGCCAGCAGCGTAGGTGTTCTGGGGGCAGAGACCCAGTACTTC. The full variable domain, its missing parts supplied by reference TRBV9 and TRBJ2-5, is DSGVTQTPKHLITATGQRVTLRCSPRSGDLSVYWYQQSLDQGLQFLIQYYNGEERAKGNILERFSAQQFPDLHSELNLSSLELGDSALYFCASSVGVLGAETQYFGPGTRLLVL.

The rearrangement joins TRBV7-2 to TRBJ1-2; D gene ambiguous. V shed 5 bases and J shed 4 bases, with 11 bases lying between them. CDR3 size: 13 residues. CDR1 and CDR2 from the germline V gene are SGHTA and FQGNSA. The CDR3 here is CASSQQESYGYTF. CDR3 DNA: TGTGCCAGCAGCCAGCAGGAATCCTATGGCTACACCTTC. The variable domain in full, with the rest retrieved from reference TRBV7-2 and TRBJ1-2, is GAGVSQSPSNKVTEKGKDVELRCDPISGHTALYWYRQSLGQGLEFLIYFQGNSAPDKSGLPSDRFSAERTGGSVSTLTIQRTQQEDSAVYLCASSQQESYGYTFGSGTRLTVV.

The chain is built from TRBV3-1 (or the pseudogene TRBV3-2) and TRBJ2-1; D may be TRBD2 (5 bases). Looked up from germline, CDR1 is LGHDT and CDR2 is YNNKEL (reference sequence). This CDR3 is 13 amino acids long. V shed 6 bases and J shed 6 bases, with 12 bases lying between them. CDR3 sequence: CASSLGLINEQFF. CDR3 in DNA: TGTGCCAGCAGTCTAGGACTTATCAATGAGCAGTTCTTC.

V is TRBV12-3 or TRBV12-4 and J is TRBJ2-3; D possibly corresponds to TRBD2 (6 bases). This CDR3 is built from 13 residues. V lost 0 bases, J lost 5 bases, and 6 bases lay in between. CDR3 nucleotides: TGTGCCAGCAGTTTAGCGGAGGGAGATACGCAGTATTTT. This codes for CASSLAEGDTQYF.

The V and J genes are TRBV6-4 and TRBJ1-2; 10 nucleotides line up with TRBD1. The CDR3 extends over 15 amino acids. Trimming at V came to 4 bases and at J to 4 bases, leaving 6 bases not matched to a gene. Per the germline V gene, CDR1 is MRHNA and CDR2 is SNTAGT. The CDR3 nucleotides read TGTGCCAGCAGTGCCGGGACAGGGGTATCCTATGGCTACACCTTC. Protein sequence: CASSAGTGVSYGYTF.

The chain recombines TRBV11-3 with TRBJ2-5; tentatively, D is TRBD1 (5 bases). The CDR3 is 13 residues long. The ends were cut back, 3 bases at V and 4 bases at J, with 9 bases in the middle. Germline CDR1 and CDR2: SGHNT and YENEEA. CDR3 region: CASSFSRAETQYF. CDR3 sequence (DNA): TGTGCCAGCAGCTTCTCCAGGGCAGAGACCCAGTACTTC. The full variable domain, its missing parts supplied by reference TRBV11-3 and TRBJ2-5, is EAGVVQSPRYKIIEKKQPVAFWCNPISGHNTLYWYLQNLGQGPELLIRYENEEAVDDSQLPKDRFSAERLKGVDSTLKIQPAELGDSAVYLCASSFSRAETQYFGPGTRLLVL.

The chain couples TRBV2 to TRBJ1-1; TRBD1 is a possible D gene (6 bases). Trimming stripped 3 bases from V and 6 bases from J, with 17 bases between. Per the germline V gene, CDR1 is SNHLY and CDR2 is FYNNEI. CDR3 size: 15 residues. The CDR3 bases are TGTGCCAGCAGTGACAAAGGGGGATGGGGCCCTGAAGCTTTCTTT. This translates into CASSDKGGWGPEAFF.

The chain is built from TRBV2 and TRBJ2-7; the D gene is possibly TRBD1 (5 bases). The germline CDR1 and CDR2 sequences are SNHLY and FYNNEI. The V end lost 4 bases, the J end lost 3 bases, and 10 bases lay between the germline ends. This CDR3 spans 13 amino acids. CDR3 sequence (DNA): TGTGCCAGCAGTGGCTCAGGGATCTACGAGCAGTACTTC. This encodes CASSGSGIYEQYF.

The CDR3 DNA is TGTGCCAGCAGCGCCGGGACAGCCTCTGGAAACACCATATATTTT. Protein: CASSAGTASGNTIYF. The gene calls are TRBV7-2 and TRBJ1-3, with TRBD1 identical over 7 bases. J lost 0 bases, V lost 5 bases, and 4 bases had no gene match. Germline V gives CDR1 SGHTA, CDR2 FQGNSA. This CDR3 has 15 amino acids. The entire variable domain, with the rest obtained from reference TRBV7-2 and TRBJ1-3, is as follows: GAGVSQSPSNKVTEKGKDVELRCDPISGHTALYWYRQSLGQGLEFLIYFQGNSAPDKSGLPSDRFSAERTGGSVSTLTIQRTQQEDSAVYLCASSAGTASGNTIYFGEGSWLTVV.

The chain couples TRBV4-1 to TRBJ2-1; 11 bases line up with TRBD2. The CDR3 is made up of 14 amino acids. Looked up from germline, CDR1 is MGHRA and CDR2 is YSYEKL. The J segment lost 5 bases and the V segment lost 10 bases, leaving 7 bases of the junction unmatched. This chain's CDR3 is CATSGLAEDNEQFF. The CDR3 bases are TGCGCCACCTCGGGACTAGCGGAGGACAATGAGCAGTTCTTC.

J is TRBJ1-1 and V is TRBV7-3; TRBD1 agrees at 7 bases. CDR1 is SGHTA, CDR2 FQGTGA, per germline. This CDR3 spans 17 amino acids. With V trimmed by 1 base and J by 0 bases, 8 bases remained unmatched. CDR3 sequence: CASSLRGLGQLNTEAFF. CDR3 bases: TGTGCCAGCAGCTTAAGGGGATTGGGACAGCTGAACACTGAAGCTTTCTTT.